The 10 T cell receptor beta chains in this list originate from one sample, sequenced in a study of blood T cell repertoires in COVID-19. TCRdb keeps only in-frame clones here, not all; method: immunoSEQ multiplex PCR. The table shows 250,000 to 300,000 clones, with nearly 90% occurring only once. Sequencing was carried out using peripheral blood. The receptors originated from a woman in her twenties or thirties with COVID-19, enrolled during active disease.

J is TRBJ2-3 and V is TRBV7-9; 9 bases are a match to TRBD1. Germline V lookup: CDR1 SEHNR, CDR2 FQNEAQ (reference sequence). V lost 2 bases to trimming and J lost 2 bases; unmatched junction nucleotides: 5. The CDR3 loop spans 16 amino acids. CDR3 nucleotide sequence: TGTGCCAGCAGCTTAACAGGGGGCCCTTACACAGATACGCAGTATTTT. Its protein product is CASSLTGGPYTDTQYF.

V gene TRBV18 combines with J gene TRBJ1-1, with unresolved D. Looked up from germline, CDR1 is KGHSH and CDR2 is LQKENI. V was trimmed by 2 bases and J by 3 bases, leaving 13 bases between them. The CDR3 loop spans 15 amino acids. CDR3 in DNA: TGTGCCAGCTCACCAAGAGCGGCTAGGGACACTGAAGCTTTCTTT. It encodes CASSPRAARDTEAFF.

This clone was seen only a few times. The rearrangement uses TRBV3-1 (or the pseudogene TRBV3-2) and TRBJ2-3; 7 nucleotides line up with TRBD1. The CDR3 has 15 amino acids. With 3 bases clipped from V and 0 bases from J, the junction kept 3 bases outside the gene matches. CDR1 and CDR2 (germline): LGHDT, YNNKEL (reference sequence). DNA for the CDR3: TGTGCCAGCAGCCAGACAGGGATTAGCACAGATACGCAGTATTTT. Translation gives CASSQTGISTDTQYF.

V usage is TRBV6-4 and J usage is TRBJ1-1; tentatively, D is TRBD1 (6 bases). The CDR3 covers 14 residues. V dropped 5 bases and J dropped 4 bases, with 14 bases sitting between them. Germline V gene sequence: CDR1 MRHNA, CDR2 SNTAGT. In nucleotides, the CDR3 is TGTGCCAGCAGTACTATCAGGGGTAGCACTGAAGCTTTCTTT. Protein product: CASSTIRGSTEAFF.

The V gene is TRBV19, the J gene TRBJ2-2, with D hard to call. This CDR3 has 13 residues. Germline lookup yields CDR1 LNHDA and CDR2 SQIVND (reference sequence). Between the trimmed V and J ends, which lost 3 bases and 6 bases, there was a span of 8 bases. CDR3 protein: CASSIIRAGELFF. For the CDR3, the DNA is TGTGCCAGTAGTATTATACGAGCCGGGGAGCTGTTTTTT.

This clone was counted at least ten times. This CDR3 reads CASSHQGSYNSPLHF. The CDR3 nucleotides are TGTGCCAGCAGCCACCAGGGATCCTATAATTCACCCCTCCACTTT. This sequence joins TRBV7-8 and TRBJ1-6; perhaps TRBD1 as D (5 bases). V gave up 5 bases and J gave up 1 base, with 9 bases separating them. Germline V lookup: CDR1 SGHVS, CDR2 FQNEAQ. The CDR3 loop spans 15 amino acids.

The V and J genes are TRBV9 and TRBJ1-2; D gene uncertain. CDR1 SGDLS and CDR2 YYNGEE come from the germline V gene. V lost 5 bases and J 4 bases, leaving 6 bases between the germline ends. The CDR3 extends over 11 amino acids. CDR3 loop: CASRDFYGYTF. The DNA of the CDR3 is TGTGCCAGCAGAGACTTCTATGGCTACACCTTC.

This clone came up once. The chain couples TRBV14 to TRBJ1-2; D is unresolved. This CDR3 region has 15 residues. Germline V gives CDR1 SGHDN, CDR2 FVKESK. V was clipped by 0 bases and J by 0 bases, with 8 bases between them. In DNA form, the CDR3 reads TGTGCCAGCAGCCAAGAACCGAACTCTAACTATGGCTACACCTTC. It yields the protein CASSQEPNSNYGYTF.

This clone was seen at least ten times. The chain uses TRBV18 and TRBJ1-3; 10 nucleotides match TRBD1. Germline CDR1 reads KGHSH; CDR2 reads LQKENI. The CDR3 runs 16 residues. The V and J ends lost 2 bases and 4 bases, in that order; junction bases with no gene match: 5. For the CDR3, the DNA is TGTGCCAGCTCACCAAGGACAGGGGGACCCGGAAACACCATATATTTT. Residues: CASSPRTGGPGNTIYF.

This chain connects TRBV6-9 to TRBJ1-1; 7 bases match TRBD1. Germline V gene sequence: CDR1 MNHGY, CDR2 SVAAGI. The V and J ends lost 3 bases and 3 bases, in that order; junction bases with no gene match: 7. This CDR3 spans 15 amino acids. CDR3 amino acids: CASSYIGGWDTEAFF. CDR3 in DNA: TGTGCCAGCAGTTACATAGGGGGCTGGGACACTGAAGCTTTCTTT.